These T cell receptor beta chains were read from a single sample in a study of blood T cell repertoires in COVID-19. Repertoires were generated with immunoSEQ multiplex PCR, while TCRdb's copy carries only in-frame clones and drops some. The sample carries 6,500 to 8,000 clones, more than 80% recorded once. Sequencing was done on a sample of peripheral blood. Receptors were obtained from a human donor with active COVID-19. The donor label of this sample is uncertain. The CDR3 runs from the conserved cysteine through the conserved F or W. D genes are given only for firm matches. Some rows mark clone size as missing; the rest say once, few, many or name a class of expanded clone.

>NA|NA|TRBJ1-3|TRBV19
TGTGCCAGTAGTATAGTTTTGCGACAGGTTGGAAACACCATATATTTT
CASSIVLRQVGNTIYF
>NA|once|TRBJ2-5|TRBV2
TGTGCCAGCAGTCCCGATAGCCAAGAGACCCAGTACTTC
CASSPDSQETQYF
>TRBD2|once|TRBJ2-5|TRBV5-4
TGTGCCAGCACTCGCGGGAGGTGGGAAGAGACCCAGTACTTC
CASTRGRWEETQYF
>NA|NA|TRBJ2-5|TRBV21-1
TGTGCCAGCAGCAAAGAGGCCGCGGGATCCTTGCAAGAGACCCAGTACTTC
CASSKEAAGSLQETQYF
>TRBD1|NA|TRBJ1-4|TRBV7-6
TGTGCCAGCAGCCTCACAGGGGGCCTTGAAAAACTGTTTTTT
CASSLTGGLEKLFF
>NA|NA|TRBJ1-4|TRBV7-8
TGTGCCAGCACCCCTCGCCTGGCAGGGACAAATGAAAAACTGTTTTTT
CASTPRLAGTNEKLFF
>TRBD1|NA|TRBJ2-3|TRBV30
TGTGCCTCCCTTCCCGGGACAGGCACAGATACGCAGTATTTT
CASLPGTGTDTQYF
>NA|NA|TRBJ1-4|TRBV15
TGTGCCACCAACCAGCGGGTCGATGAAAAACTGTTTTTT
CATNQRVDEKLFF
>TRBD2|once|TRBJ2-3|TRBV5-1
TGCGCCAGCAGCGCGGGACTAGCGGGGGGCCCCACAGATACGCAGTATTTT
CASSAGLAGGPTDTQYF
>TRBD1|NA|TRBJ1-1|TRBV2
TGTGCCAGCAGGACAGGGCCCCAGCGTGACACTGAAGCTTTCTTT
CASRTGPQRDTEAFF
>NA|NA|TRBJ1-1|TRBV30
TGTGCCTGGAGGCCCCAGGGGTGGTACACTGAAGCTTTCTTT
CAWRPQGWYTEAFF
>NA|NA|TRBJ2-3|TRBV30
TGTGCCTGGACCCGTGCGGCTGGAGATACGCAGTATTTT
CAWTRAAGDTQYF
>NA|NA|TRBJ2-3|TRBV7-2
TGTGCCAGCAGCTCGCGAGGACAGTCCACAGATACGCAGTATTTT
CASSSRGQSTDTQYF
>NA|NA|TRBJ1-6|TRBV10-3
TGTGCCATCAGTGAACCGGGTTCACCCCTCCACTTT
CAISEPGSPLHF
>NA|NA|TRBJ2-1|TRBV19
TGTGCCAGTAGTATAGGGACAGTCTACAATGAGCAGTTCTTC
CASSIGTVYNEQFF